This TCR beta chain was captured by sequencing in a study of T cell repertoires in cytomegalovirus infection (dated by TCRdb to the late 2010s). Background on the whole study: Alongside well-studied HLA-B-restricted epitopes, the peptide stimulations were aimed at recently identified HLA-C-restricted CMV epitopes, whose presentation resists viral immunomodulation. Donor HLA type was relevant to the analysis, as public TCR beta signatures indicated carriage of CMV infection together with the matching HLA type. Here is what the overall study found, with its caveats: The ex vivo response was dominated by HLA-C-restricted CMV-specific TCR beta clonotypes, and the single most frequent clonotype in two of eight donors was supplied by these HLA-C-restricted clonotypes. Cumulative frequency of public TCR beta family members discriminated carriers of CMV infection plus the relevant HLA type in this cohort and an independent approximately 400-donor cohort.

Sequenced on an Illumina HiSeq 1500. TCRdb trimmed public reads at Q25 via fastp, called clones via MiXCR and kept in-frame beta chains. Each entry merges the rows of one CDR3 protein and shows their most common DNA and genes. The sample yields some 800,000 distinct CDR3 sequences; 25% to 30% were counted once. Roughly 14% of the sample comes from the top ten. A few counts support this clonotype. Its cognate antigen has yet to be identified. No base quality values were provided; no much bigger clone lies one nucleotide off. What this sample's treatment or condition label stands for: in vitro stimulation with specific CMV peptide epitopes to enrich CMV-specific T cells. Cut back by 8 bases and 7 bases, the V and J ends lie 21 bases apart. From the germline V gene, CDR1 is SGHVS and CDR2 is FQNEAQ. Inclusive of the bounding cysteine and phenylalanine, the CDR3 is 15 residues long. Just CDR3 DNA is preserved here, 45 bases in frame from base 1.

The sequence was obtained from a human donor in good health (CMV status not recorded). Some clones in this sample may be carry-over from other donors' samples. The sample here was cultured CD8+ T cells from PBMCs, taken from culture after CMV antigen stimulation. Rearrangement joined TRBV7-8 to TRBJ2-1; the D call could be TRBD1 or TRBD2, with each sharing 7 bases. The CDR3 here reads CASVLGPGGGNEQFF. The base sequence is TGTGCCAGCGTGCTGGGGCCAGGGGGAGGGAATGAGCAGTTCTTC.